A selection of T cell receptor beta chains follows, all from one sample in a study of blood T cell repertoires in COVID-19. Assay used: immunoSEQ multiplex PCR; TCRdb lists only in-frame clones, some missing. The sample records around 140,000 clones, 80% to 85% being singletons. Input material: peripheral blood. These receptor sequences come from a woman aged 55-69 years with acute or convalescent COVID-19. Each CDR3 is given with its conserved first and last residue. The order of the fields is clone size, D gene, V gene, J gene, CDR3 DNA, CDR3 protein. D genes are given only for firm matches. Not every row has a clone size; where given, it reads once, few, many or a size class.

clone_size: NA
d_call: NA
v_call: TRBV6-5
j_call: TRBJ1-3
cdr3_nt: TGTGCCAGCAGCCAAGGAGGTGGAAACACCATATATTTT
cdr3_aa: CASSQGGGNTIYF

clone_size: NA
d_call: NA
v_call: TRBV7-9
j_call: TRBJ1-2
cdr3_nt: TGTGCCAGCAGCTTATGGGGCCCGGGACACCCAAGATACTATGGCTACACCTTC
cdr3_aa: CASSLWGPGHPRYYGYTF

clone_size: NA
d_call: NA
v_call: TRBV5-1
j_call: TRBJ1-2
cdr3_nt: TGCGCCAGCAGCCCCAGTCAGAACTATGGCTACACCTTC
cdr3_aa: CASSPSQNYGYTF

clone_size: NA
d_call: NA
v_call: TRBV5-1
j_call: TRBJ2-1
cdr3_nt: TGCGCCAGCAGCGAGAGACCCATGGGGGGTTCAGGCTACAATGAGCAGTTCTTC
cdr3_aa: CASSERPMGGSGYNEQFF

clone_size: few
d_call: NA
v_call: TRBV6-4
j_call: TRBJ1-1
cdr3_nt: TGTGCCAGCACGCCAGGAGGGGCAAGCACTGAAGCTTTCTTT
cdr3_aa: CASTPGGASTEAFF

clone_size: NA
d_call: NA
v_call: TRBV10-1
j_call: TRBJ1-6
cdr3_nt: TGCGCCAGCAGTAGAACGGATAATTCACCCCTCCACTTT
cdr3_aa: CASSRTDNSPLHF

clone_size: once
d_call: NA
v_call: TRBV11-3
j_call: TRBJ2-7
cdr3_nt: TGTGCCAGCAGCTTGAGCGCTAGCTCCTACGAGCAGTACTTC
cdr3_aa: CASSLSASSYEQYF

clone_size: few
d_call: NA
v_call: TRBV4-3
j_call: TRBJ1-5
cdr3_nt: TGCGCCAGCAGCCAAGAGTGGAACAGTTGGGATTCGGGACACTTCAATCAGCCCCAGCATTTT
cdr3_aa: CASSQEWNSWDSGHFNQPQHF

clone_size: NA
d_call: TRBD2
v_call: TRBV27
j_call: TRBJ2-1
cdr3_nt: TGTGCCAGCAAAAGCCTAGCGGGAGGGCGAAATGAGCAGTTCTTC
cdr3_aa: CASKSLAGGRNEQFF

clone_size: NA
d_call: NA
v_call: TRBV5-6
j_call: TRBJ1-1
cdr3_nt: TGTGCCAGCAGCTTGGCCGGGAACACTGAAGCTTTCTTT
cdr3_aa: CASSLAGNTEAFF

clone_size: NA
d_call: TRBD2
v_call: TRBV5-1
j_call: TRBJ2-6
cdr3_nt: TGCGCCAGCAGCTTGTCGAGTAGCGGGAGCTCTGGGGCCAACGTCCTGACTTTC
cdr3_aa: CASSLSSSGSSGANVLTF

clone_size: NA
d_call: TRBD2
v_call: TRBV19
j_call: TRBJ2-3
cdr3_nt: TGTGCCAGTAGTAAGGCCCAGTCTAGCGGGAGAACAGATACGCAGTATTTT
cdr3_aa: CASSKAQSSGRTDTQYF

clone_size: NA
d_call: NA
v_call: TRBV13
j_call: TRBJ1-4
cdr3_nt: TGTGCCAGCAGCCCTAGAACGAGGGCAACTAATGAAAAACTGTTTTTT
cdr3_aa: CASSPRTRATNEKLFF

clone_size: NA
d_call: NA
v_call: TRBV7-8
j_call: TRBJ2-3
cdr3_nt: TGTGCCAGCAGCCCTTCGACAGTCCATACGCAGTATTTT
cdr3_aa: CASSPSTVHTQYF

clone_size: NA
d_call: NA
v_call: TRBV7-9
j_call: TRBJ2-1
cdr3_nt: TGTGCCAGCAGCTCCCCATTTACAGCAGGAAACAATGAGCAGTTCTTC
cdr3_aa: CASSSPFTAGNNEQFF

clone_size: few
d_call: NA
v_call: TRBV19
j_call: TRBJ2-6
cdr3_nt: TGTGCCAGTATGCAGGTCTCTGGGGCCAACGTCCTGACTTTC
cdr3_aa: CASMQVSGANVLTF

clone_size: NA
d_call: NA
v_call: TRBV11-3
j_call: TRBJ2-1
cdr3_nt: TGTGCCAGCAGCTCACAGGGCTATGAGCAGTTCTTC
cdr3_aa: CASSSQGYEQFF

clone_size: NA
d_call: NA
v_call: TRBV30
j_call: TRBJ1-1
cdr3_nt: TGTGCCTGGTTCCGAGACAGGCCCTCCGGTCGAGCTTTCTTT
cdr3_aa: CAWFRDRPSGRAFF

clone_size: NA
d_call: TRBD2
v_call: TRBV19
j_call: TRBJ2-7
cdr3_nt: TGTGCCAGCTCGGCAGGGAGGGGTTACGAGCAGTACTTC
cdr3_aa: CASSAGRGYEQYF

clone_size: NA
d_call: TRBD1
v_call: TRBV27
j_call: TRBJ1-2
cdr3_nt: TGTGCCAGCAGTTACCGGACAGGGTCCTCCTATGGCTACACCTTC
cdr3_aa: CASSYRTGSSYGYTF

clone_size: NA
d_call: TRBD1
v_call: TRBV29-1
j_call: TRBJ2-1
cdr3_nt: TGCAGCGGAAGGACAGGGGGCATAACCGCGCAGTTCTTC
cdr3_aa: CSGRTGGITAQFF

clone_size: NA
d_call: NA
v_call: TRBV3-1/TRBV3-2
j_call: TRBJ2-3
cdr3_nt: TGTGCCAGCCGCCCTCAGGGCACAGATACGCAGTATTTT
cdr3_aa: CASRPQGTDTQYF

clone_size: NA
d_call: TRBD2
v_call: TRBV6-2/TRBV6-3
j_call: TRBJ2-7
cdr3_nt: TGTGCCAGCAGTCACATGGGACTAGCGGGAGACGAGCAGTACTTC
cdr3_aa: CASSHMGLAGDEQYF

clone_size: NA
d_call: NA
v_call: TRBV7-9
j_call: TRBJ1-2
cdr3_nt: TGTGCCAGCAGCACTCAGGCGATATTATATGGCTACACCTTC
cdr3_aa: CASSTQAILYGYTF

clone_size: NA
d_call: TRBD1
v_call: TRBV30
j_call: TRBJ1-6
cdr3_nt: TGTGCCTGGAGAGGGACAGTTAATTCACCCCTCCACTTT
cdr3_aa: CAWRGTVNSPLHF

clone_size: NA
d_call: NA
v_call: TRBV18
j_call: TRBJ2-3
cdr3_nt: TGTGCCAGCTCACCAGACACATCAGATACGCAGTATTTT
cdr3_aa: CASSPDTSDTQYF

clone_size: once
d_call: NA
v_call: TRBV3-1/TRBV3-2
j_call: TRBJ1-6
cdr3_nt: TGTGCCAGCAGCCGGGCGGGGGTCCCCTATAATTCACCCCTCCACTTT
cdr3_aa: CASSRAGVPYNSPLHF

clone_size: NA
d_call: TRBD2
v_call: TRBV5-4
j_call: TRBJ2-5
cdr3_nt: TGTGCCAGCAGAGAGGGACTAGCGGGAGGACCGTACCAAGAGACCCAGTACTTC
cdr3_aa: CASREGLAGGPYQETQYF

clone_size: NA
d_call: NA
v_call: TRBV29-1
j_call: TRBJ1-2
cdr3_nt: TGCAGCGTTTTGTCATACTATGGCTACACCTTC
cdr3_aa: CSVLSYYGYTF

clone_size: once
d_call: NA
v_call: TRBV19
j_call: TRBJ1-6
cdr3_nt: TGTGCCAGTAAGCTTCAGGGGCGCGGGGGATCACCCCTCCACTTT
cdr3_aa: CASKLQGRGGSPLHF

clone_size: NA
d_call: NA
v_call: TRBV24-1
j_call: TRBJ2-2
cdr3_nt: TGTGCCACCAGTGATTTGGCACAGGGTGGCGGGGAGCTGTTTTTT
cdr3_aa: CATSDLAQGGGELFF

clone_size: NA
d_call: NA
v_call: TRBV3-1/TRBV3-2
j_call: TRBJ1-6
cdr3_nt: TGTGCCAGCAGCCAAGATGTGTACGGCAGTGAGGATTCACCCCTCCACTTT
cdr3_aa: CASSQDVYGSEDSPLHF

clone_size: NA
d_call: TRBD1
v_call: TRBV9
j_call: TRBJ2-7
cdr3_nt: TGTGCCAGCAGCGTAGGGGGACAGGGTACGTACGAGCAGTACTTC
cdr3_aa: CASSVGGQGTYEQYF

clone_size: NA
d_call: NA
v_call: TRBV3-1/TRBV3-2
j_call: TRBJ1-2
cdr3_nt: TGTGCCAGCAGCCAAGACCGGAGCGGGGGCAGGGCGGTGGATGGCTACACCTTC
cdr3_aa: CASSQDRSGGRAVDGYTF

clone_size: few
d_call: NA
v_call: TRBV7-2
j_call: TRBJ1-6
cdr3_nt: TGTGCCAGCAGCTTACAGGTGTTAGAAAATTCACCCCTCCACTTT
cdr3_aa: CASSLQVLENSPLHF

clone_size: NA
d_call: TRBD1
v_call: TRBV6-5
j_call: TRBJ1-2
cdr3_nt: TGTGCCAGCAACATGGGACAGGGCGAGGCCTTC
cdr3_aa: CASNMGQGEAF

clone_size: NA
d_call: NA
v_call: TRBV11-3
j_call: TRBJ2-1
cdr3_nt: TGTGCCAGCAGTAGGCCAGGGGCGGGGGCCCACAATGAGCAGTTCTTC
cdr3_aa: CASSRPGAGAHNEQFF

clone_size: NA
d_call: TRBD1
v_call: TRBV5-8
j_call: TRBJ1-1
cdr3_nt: TGTGCCAGCAGCTTGGTAGGAACAGGGGCGAACACTGAAGCTTTCTTT
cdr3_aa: CASSLVGTGANTEAFF

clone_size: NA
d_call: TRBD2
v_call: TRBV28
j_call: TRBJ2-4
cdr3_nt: TGTGCCAGCAGTCCCTTAGGACTAGCGGGGGTAGCCAAAAACATTCAGTACTTC
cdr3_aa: CASSPLGLAGVAKNIQYF

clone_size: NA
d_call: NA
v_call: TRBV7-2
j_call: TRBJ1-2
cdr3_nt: TGTGCCAGCAGCTTAGGGGTTACAGGGAACGGCTACACCTTC
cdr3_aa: CASSLGVTGNGYTF

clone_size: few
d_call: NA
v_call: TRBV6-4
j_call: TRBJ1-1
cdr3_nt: TGTGCCAGCAGTGCACAGTCGAACACTGAAGCTTTCTTT
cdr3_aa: CASSAQSNTEAFF

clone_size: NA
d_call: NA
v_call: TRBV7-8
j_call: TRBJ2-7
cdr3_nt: TGTGCCAGCAGCTTAATTAACTCCTACGAGCAGTACTTC
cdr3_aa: CASSLINSYEQYF

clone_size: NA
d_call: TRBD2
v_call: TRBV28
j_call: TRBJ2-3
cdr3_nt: TGTGCCAGCAGTTCTATTAGCGGGAGGGCTTTGGCTCTCCCAGATACGCAGTATTTT
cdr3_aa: CASSSISGRALALPDTQYF

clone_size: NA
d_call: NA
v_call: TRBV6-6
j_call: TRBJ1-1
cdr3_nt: TGTGCCAGCATCCTTCTTGGGGTGGGAGTGTCTGAAGCTTTCTTT
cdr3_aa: CASILLGVGVSEAFF

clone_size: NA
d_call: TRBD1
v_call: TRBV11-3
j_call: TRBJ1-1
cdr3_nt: TGTGCCAGCACCCCCGGTCAGGGGGCTAAGGGAGCTTTCTTT
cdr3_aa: CASTPGQGAKGAFF

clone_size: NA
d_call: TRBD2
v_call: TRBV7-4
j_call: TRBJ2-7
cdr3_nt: TGTGCCAGCAGTCGAGGACTAGCGGGAATTTACGAGCAGTACTTC
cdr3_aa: CASSRGLAGIYEQYF

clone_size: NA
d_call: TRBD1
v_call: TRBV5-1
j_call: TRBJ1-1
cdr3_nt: TGCGCCAGCAGCGTCGAGAGACAGGGCTCAGCTTTCTTT
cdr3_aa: CASSVERQGSAFF

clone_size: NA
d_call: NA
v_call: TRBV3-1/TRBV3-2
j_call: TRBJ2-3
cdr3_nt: TGTGCCAGCAGCCAACCCGGGATCAGATCAACAGATACGCAGTATTTT
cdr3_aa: CASSQPGIRSTDTQYF

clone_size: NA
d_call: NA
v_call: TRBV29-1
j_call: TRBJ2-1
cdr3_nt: TGCAGCGTCCGACAGGCCCTTTATCTGGACAATGAGCAGTTCTTC
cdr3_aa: CSVRQALYLDNEQFF

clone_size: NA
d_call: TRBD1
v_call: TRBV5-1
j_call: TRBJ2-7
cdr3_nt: TGCGCCAGCACCTCCCGGACAGGAGACTACGAGCAGTACTTC
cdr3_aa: CASTSRTGDYEQYF

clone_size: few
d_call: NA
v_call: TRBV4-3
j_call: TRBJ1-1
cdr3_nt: TGCGCCAGCAGCCAAACGGGACATCGAAGGGAAGCTTTCTTT
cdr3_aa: CASSQTGHRREAFF

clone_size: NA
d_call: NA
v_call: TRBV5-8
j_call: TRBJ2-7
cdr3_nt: TGTGCCAGCAGCCCTTACCTTACTTTTTCGGGAGACGAGCAGTACTTC
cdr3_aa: CASSPYLTFSGDEQYF

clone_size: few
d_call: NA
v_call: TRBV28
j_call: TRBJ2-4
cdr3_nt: TGTGCCAGCAGTTCCCCAGTGGTGGGGCTCCTAGAAAACATTCAGTACTTC
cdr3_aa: CASSSPVVGLLENIQYF

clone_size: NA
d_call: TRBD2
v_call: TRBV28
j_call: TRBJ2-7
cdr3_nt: TGTGCCAGCAGGACTCTTGGAGCGGGAGGGGGCGAGCAGTACTTC
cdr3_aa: CASRTLGAGGGEQYF

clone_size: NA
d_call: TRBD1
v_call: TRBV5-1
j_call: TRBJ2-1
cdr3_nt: TGCGCCAGCAGCCGTAATCCCGGGGACAGCGACAATGAGCAGTTCTTC
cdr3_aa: CASSRNPGDSDNEQFF

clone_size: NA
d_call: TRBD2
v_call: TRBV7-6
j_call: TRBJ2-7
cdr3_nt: TGTGCCAGCAGCTCGTTAGCGGGAGGGCCGCGGGAGCAGTACTTC
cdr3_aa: CASSSLAGGPREQYF

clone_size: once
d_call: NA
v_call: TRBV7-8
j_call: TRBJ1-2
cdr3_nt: TGTGCCAGCAGCTTAGGCGCTGGCTATGGCTACACCTTC
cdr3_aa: CASSLGAGYGYTF

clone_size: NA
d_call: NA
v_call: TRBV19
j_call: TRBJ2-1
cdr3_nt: TGTGCCAGTACCGCGGACTACTGGGGGTCTGAGCAGTTCTTC
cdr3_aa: CASTADYWGSEQFF

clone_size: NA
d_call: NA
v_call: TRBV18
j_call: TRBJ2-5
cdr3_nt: TGTGCCAGCTCAGGGGACTTGACAGAGACCCAGTACTTC
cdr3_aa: CASSGDLTETQYF